The 14 T cell receptor beta chains below were found in one sample sequenced in a study of cytotoxic CD8 clonotypes in ibrutinib-treated CLL (dated by TCRdb to the early 2020s). The time point label of this sample denotes: 20 to 30 months on ibrutinib. Library creation used the immunoSEQ multiplex PCR assay. Imported from immuneACCESS, the table was reduced by TCRdb to in-frame sequences with V and J called. These copies leave out some clones; in studies compared against another copy, an unresolved V gene accounts for under half, and the cause of the remainder is not known. The sample yields 150,000 to 200,000 clones; 55% to 85% were counted once. Roughly an eighth of the sample is held by the ten biggest clonotypes. This specimen was PBMCs, taken after 24 months of ibrutinib treatment. All receptors derive from a human donor with chronic lymphocytic leukemia.

The V and J genes are TRBV29-1 and TRBJ2-5; D is unclear. The germline V gene encodes CDR1 SQVTM and CDR2 ANQGSEA. V shed 4 bases and J shed 2 bases, with 14 bases lying between them. This CDR3 comprises 14 residues. The CDR3 sequence: CSVGVLGSQETQYF. As DNA, the CDR3 is TGCAGCGTTGGGGTGCTGGGGTCTCAAGAGACCCAGTACTTC.

The gene calls are TRBV5-1 and TRBJ1-2, with 8 bases matching TRBD1. Germline loops: CDR1 SGHRS, CDR2 YFSETQ. V was clipped by 4 bases and J by 4 bases; unmatched bases: 9. The length of the CDR3 is 15 residues. The CDR3 protein is CASSNDPGGAYGYTF. CDR3 nucleotide sequence: TGCGCCAGCAGCAACGATCCAGGGGGCGCCTATGGCTACACCTTC.

This clone was picked up a small number of times. This sequence joins TRBV19 and TRBJ2-5; no clear D. The CDR3 totals 15 residues. In germline, CDR1 is LNHDA, CDR2 SQIVND (reference sequence). V was shortened by 3 bases and J by 0 bases, with 11 bases between the two germline ends. The CDR3 loop is CASSMRIGNQETQYF. The CDR3 nucleotides read TGTGCCAGTAGTATGCGGATCGGCAACCAAGAGACCCAGTACTTC.

The genes are TRBV7-2 and TRBJ1-2, with 7 bases lining up with TRBD1. CDR3 length: 17 residues. V gave up 5 bases and J gave up 2 bases; unmatched junction bases: 14. Germline CDR1 and CDR2: SGHTA and FQGNSA. DNA of the CDR3: TGTGCCAGCAGCCCACAATCCCCCGGGACAGCAAACTATGGCTACACCTTC. Its protein is CASSPQSPGTANYGYTF.

The V call is TRBV5-4, the J call TRBJ1-2; unclear D gene. V was cut by 0 bases and J by 8 bases, with 14 bases left in between. The CDR3 loop spans 14 amino acids. Per germline, CDR1 SGHNT and CDR2 YYREEE (reference sequence). The DNA of the CDR3 is TGTGCCAGCAGCTTGGTAGGGTTTCCCGGGGGCTACACCTTC. It translates to CASSLVGFPGGYTF.

V is TRBV7-2 and J is TRBJ2-7; D gene uncertain. Per the germline V gene, CDR1 is SGHTA and CDR2 is FQGNSA. The CDR3 has 14 residues. The germline V and J ends were trimmed by 1 base and 4 bases, with 11 bases remaining between them. CDR3 nucleotides: TGTGCCAGCAGCTTAGTTTCCCCTTATTACGAGCAGTACTTC. The encoded protein is CASSLVSPYYEQYF.

This rearrangement joins TRBV7-2 to TRBJ2-4; D remains ambiguous. Looked up from germline, CDR1 is SGHTA and CDR2 is FQGNSA. The ends were cut back, 5 bases at V and 6 bases at J, with 14 bases in the middle. The CDR3 length is 14 residues. As DNA, the CDR3 is TGTGCCAGCAGCGAGTGGAGTTCCACAAACATTCAGTACTTC. Encoded protein: CASSEWSSTNIQYF.

This clone was observed a few times. This chain uses TRBV30 with TRBJ1-5; no clear D gene. Germline values: CDR1 GTSNPN, CDR2 SVGIG (reference sequence). Trimming left V 2 bases short and J 4 bases short, with 9 bases between. This CDR3 contains 13 residues. CDR3 protein: CAWSKSENQPQHF. CDR3 nucleotides: TGTGCCTGGAGTAAGTCAGAGAATCAGCCCCAGCATTTT.

The chain combines TRBV2 with TRBJ2-1; the match to TRBD1 covers 8 bases. The germline V gene encodes CDR1 SNHLY and CDR2 FYNNEI. The V segment lost 7 bases and the J segment 3 bases; nucleotides outside the gene matches: 5. The length of the CDR3 is 14 residues. CDR3 DNA: TGTGCCAGCACAGGCAGGGGGCTCTACAATGAGCAGTTCTTC. This translates into CASTGRGLYNEQFF.

This clone was counted between two and nine times. V and J are TRBV18 and TRBJ2-1; TRBD2 aligns across 15 bases. Losses at the gene ends were 3 bases for V and 5 bases for J; bases not matched to a gene: 8. The length of the CDR3 is 18 residues. CDR1 is KGHSH, CDR2 LQKENI, per germline. CDR3 coding DNA: TGTGCCAGCTCACCTGGACTAGCGGGAGGGCTGGGTGACAATGAGCAGTTCTTC. Translating it yields CASSPGLAGGLGDNEQFF.

The J gene is TRBJ2-7, the V gene TRBV7-2; 13 bases match TRBD2. Germline loops: CDR1 SGHTA, CDR2 FQGNSA. The length of the CDR3 is 16 residues. V lost 1 base to trimming and J lost 0 bases; unmatched junction nucleotides: 0. The CDR3 loop is CASSLGTSGGSYEQYF. The DNA for the CDR3 is TGTGCCAGCAGCTTAGGGACTAGCGGGGGCTCCTACGAGCAGTACTTC. Drawing the rest from reference TRBV7-2 and TRBJ2-7, the complete variable domain is GAGVSQSPSNKVTEKGKDVELRCDPISGHTALYWYRQSLGQGLEFLIYFQGNSAPDKSGLPSDRFSAERTGGSVSTLTIQRTQQEDSAVYLCASSLGTSGGSYEQYFGPGTRLTVT.

This rearrangement joins TRBV13 to TRBJ2-3; D gene ambiguous. The germline CDR1 and CDR2 sequences are PRHDT and FYEKMQ (reference sequence). The ends were cut back, 5 bases at V and 4 bases at J, with 7 bases in the middle. The CDR3 is 12 amino acids. The CDR3 protein is CASSGPADTQYF. The CDR3 DNA sequence: TGTGCCAGCAGCGGGCCCGCAGATACGCAGTATTTT.

The chain carries TRBV10-1 and TRBJ1-1, with no clear D. Looked up from germline, CDR1 is WNHNN and CDR2 is SYGVQD (reference sequence). The CDR3 extends over 15 amino acids. V was clipped by 0 bases and J by 0 bases, with 8 bases between them. CDR3 sequence (DNA): TGCGCCAGCAGTGAGTCGGGAGAAGTGAACACTGAAGCTTTCTTT. This sequence encodes CASSESGEVNTEAFF.

The chain links TRBV4-1 to TRBJ2-1; possibly TRBD2 for D (6 bases). The germline V and J ends were trimmed by 1 base and 5 bases, with 18 bases remaining between them. CDR1 is MGHRA, CDR2 YSYEKL, per germline. The CDR3 covers 17 residues. The CDR3 nucleotides are TGCGCCAGCAGCCAAGCTTTTCGGGGTAGCGGAAACAATGAGCAGTTCTTC. Translation: CASSQAFRGSGNNEQFF.